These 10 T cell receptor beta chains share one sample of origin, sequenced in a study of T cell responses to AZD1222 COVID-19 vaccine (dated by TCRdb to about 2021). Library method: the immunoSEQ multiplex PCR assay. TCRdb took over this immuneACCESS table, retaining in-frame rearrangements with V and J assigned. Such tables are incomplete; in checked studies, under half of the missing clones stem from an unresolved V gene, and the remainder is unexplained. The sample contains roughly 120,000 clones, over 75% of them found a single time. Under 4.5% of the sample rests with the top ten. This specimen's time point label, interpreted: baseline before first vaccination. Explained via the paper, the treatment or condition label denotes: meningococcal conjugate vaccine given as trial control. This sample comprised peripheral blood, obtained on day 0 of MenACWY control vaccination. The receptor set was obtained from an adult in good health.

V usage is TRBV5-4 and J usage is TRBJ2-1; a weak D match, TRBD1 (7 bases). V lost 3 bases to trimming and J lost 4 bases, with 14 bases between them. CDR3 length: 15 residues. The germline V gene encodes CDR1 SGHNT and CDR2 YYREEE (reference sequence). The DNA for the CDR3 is TGTGCCAGCAGCTCACGCGGGACAGAATACAATGAGCAGTTCTTC. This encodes CASSSRGTEYNEQFF.

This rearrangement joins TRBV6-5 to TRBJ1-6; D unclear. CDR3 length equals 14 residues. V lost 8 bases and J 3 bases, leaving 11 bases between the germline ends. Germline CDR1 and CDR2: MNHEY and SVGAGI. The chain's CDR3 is CASSQENYNSPLHF. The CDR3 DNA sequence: TGTGCCAGCTCCCAGGAAAACTATAATTCACCCCTCCACTTT.

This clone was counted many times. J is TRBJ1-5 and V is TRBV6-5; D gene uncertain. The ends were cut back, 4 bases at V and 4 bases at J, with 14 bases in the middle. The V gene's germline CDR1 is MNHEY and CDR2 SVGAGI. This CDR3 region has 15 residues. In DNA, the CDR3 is TGTGCCAGCAGTTCCGGGAGCCGTCTTAATCAGCCCCAGCATTTT. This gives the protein CASSSGSRLNQPQHF.

Here the CDR3 reads CASSPDSFLLNTEAFF. CDR3 nucleotide sequence: TGTGCCAGCAGCCCGGACAGTTTTCTCCTGAACACTGAAGCTTTCTTT. The V call is TRBV7-2, the J call TRBJ1-1; a weak D match, TRBD1 (6 bases). This CDR3 has 16 amino acids. V was clipped by 5 bases and J by 0 bases, with 16 bases between them. Germline V lookup: CDR1 SGHTA, CDR2 FQGNSA.

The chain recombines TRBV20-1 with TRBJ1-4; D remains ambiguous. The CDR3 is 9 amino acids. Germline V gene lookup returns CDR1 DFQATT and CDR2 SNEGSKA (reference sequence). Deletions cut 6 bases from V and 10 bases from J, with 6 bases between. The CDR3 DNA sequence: TGCAGTGCCCCACCAAAACTGTTTTTT. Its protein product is CSAPPKLFF.

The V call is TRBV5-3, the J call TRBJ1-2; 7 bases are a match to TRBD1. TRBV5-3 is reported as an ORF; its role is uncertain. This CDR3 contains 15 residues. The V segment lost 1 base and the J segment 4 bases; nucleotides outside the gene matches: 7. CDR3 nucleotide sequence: TGTGCCAGAAGCTTGATCGGCAGGGGGGTCTATGGCTACACCTTC. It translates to CARSLIGRGVYGYTF.

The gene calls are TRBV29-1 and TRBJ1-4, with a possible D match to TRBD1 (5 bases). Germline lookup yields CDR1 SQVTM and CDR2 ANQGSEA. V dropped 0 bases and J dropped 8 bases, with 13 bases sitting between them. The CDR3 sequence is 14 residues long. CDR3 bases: TGCAGCGTTGAAGATTTAGGGGTTGGGGAAAAACTGTTTTTT. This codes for CSVEDLGVGEKLFF.

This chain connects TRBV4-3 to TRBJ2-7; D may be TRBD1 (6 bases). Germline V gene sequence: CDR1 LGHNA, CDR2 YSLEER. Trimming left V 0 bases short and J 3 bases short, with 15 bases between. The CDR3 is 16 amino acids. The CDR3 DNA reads TGCGCCAGCAGCCAAGATCAAGGACAGAGCATCTACGAGCAGTACTTC. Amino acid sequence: CASSQDQGQSIYEQYF.

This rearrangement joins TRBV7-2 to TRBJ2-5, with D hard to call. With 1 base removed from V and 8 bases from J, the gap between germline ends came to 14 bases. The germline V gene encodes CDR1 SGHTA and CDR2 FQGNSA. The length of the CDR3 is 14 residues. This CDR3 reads CASSLVTRPETQYF. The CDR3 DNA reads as TGTGCCAGCAGCTTAGTTACTCGCCCGGAAACCCAGTACTTC.

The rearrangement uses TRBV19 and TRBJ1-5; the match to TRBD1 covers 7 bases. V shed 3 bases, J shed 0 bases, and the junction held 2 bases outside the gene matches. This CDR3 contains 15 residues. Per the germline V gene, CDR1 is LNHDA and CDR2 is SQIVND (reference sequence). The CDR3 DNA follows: TGTGCCAGTAGTATGGACAGGTCTAGCAATCAGCCCCAGCATTTT. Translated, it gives CASSMDRSSNQPQHF. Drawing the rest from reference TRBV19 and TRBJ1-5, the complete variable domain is DGGITQSPKYLFRKEGQNVTLSCEQNLNHDAMYWYRQDPGQGLRLIYYSQIVNDFQKGDIAEGYSVSREKKESFPLTVTSAQKNPTAFYLCASSMDRSSNQPQHFGDGTRLSIL.